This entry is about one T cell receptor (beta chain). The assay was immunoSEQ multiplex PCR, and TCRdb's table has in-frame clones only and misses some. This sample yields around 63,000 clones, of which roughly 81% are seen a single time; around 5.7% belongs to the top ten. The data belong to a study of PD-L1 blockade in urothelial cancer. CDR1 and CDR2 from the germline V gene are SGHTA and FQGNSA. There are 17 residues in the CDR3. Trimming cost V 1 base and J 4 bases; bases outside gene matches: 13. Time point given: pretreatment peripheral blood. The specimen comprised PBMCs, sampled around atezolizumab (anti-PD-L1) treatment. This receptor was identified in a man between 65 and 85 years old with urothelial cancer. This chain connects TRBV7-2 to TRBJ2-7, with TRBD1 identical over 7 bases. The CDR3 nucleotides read TGTGCCAGCAGCTTAGGACGGGACAGACACCTCTCTTACGAGCAGTACTTC. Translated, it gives CASSLGRDRHLSYEQYF.